These 7 T cell receptor beta chains came from one sample sequenced in a study of cytomegalovirus exposure and HLA in healthy donors (dated by TCRdb to about 2017). Library generation was performed with the immunoSEQ multiplex PCR assay. A mixture of 60 forward primers for TCR Vbeta segments and 13 reverse primers for TCR Jbeta segments was used in the multiplex PCR. This is the immuneACCESS table as TCRdb keeps it, with only in-frame sequences that have V and J called. A part of the clones is gone; compared with another copy, unresolved V genes explain less than half, and the rest is unexplained. Present in this sample are under 200,000 clones, 70% to 80% of which were seen just once. The ten largest make up roughly 0.76% of the sample. The sequenced sample was PBMCs. These receptors originate from a woman in her thirties or forties in good health and CMV-seronegative.

This chain joins TRBV9 and TRBJ2-3; possibly TRBD2 for D (6 bases). The germline V gene has CDR1 SGDLS and CDR2 YYNGEE. The CDR3 has 15 residues. Trimming pared 2 bases from V and 2 bases from J, leaving 12 bases between. CDR3 sequence: CASSVGGSFTDTQYF. CDR3 nucleotides: TGTGCCAGCAGCGTCGGGGGAAGTTTCACAGATACGCAGTATTTT.

This clone came up a few times. CDR3 DNA sequence: TGCAGCGTTGAGAGGGCGGCCGGAGGGAACTATGGCTACACCTTC. Its translation: CSVERAAGGNYGYTF. The chain recombines TRBV29-1 with TRBJ1-2; D is unclear. CDR1 SQVTM and CDR2 ANQGSEA come from the germline V gene. The CDR3 length is 15 residues. V was pared by 3 bases and J by 2 bases, with 16 bases between.

The chain employs TRBV11-3 and TRBJ2-1; 13 bases line up with TRBD2. The length of the CDR3 is 15 residues. The germline V gene encodes CDR1 SGHNT and CDR2 YENEEA. V gave up 4 bases and J gave up 7 bases; unmatched junction bases: 4. This CDR3 is CASSSRTSGSNEQFF. Here the CDR3 DNA reads TGTGCCAGCAGCTCCCGGACTAGCGGGAGTAATGAGCAGTTCTTC.

The chain recombines TRBV6-1 with TRBJ1-6, with TRBD1 matching 7 bases. Looked up from germline, CDR1 is MNHNS and CDR2 is SASEGT. The J segment lost 10 bases and the V segment lost 8 bases, leaving 8 bases of the junction unmatched. This CDR3 is 13 amino acids long. For the CDR3, the DNA is TGTGCCAGCCGAGACAGGGCGGGATCACCCCTCCACTTT. Protein: CASRDRAGSPLHF.

This clone appeared once. The V gene is TRBV7-9, the J gene TRBJ1-2, with 7 bases aligning to TRBD1. Trimming cost V 5 bases and J 12 bases; bases outside gene matches: 18. Germline assignment: CDR1 SEHNR and CDR2 FQNEAQ (reference sequence). The CDR3 is made up of 15 amino acids. The CDR3 DNA is TGTGCCAGCAGCCTCGACTTAGGGGGTGACAGGGTAAACACCTTC. Protein: CASSLDLGGDRVNTF.

The chain uses TRBV15 and TRBJ2-7; 7 nucleotides align to TRBD2. With V trimmed by 3 bases and J by 3 bases, 8 bases remained unmatched. The germline V gene encodes CDR1 LNHNV and CDR2 YYDKDF (reference sequence). This CDR3 comprises 15 residues. In DNA form, the CDR3 reads TGTGCCACCAGCAGGGAGCGGGATCTCCTCTACGAGCAGTACTTC. Translating gives CATSRERDLLYEQYF.

The genes are TRBV6-1 and TRBJ1-4; weak D call: TRBD1 (5 bases). Germline CDR1 and CDR2: MNHNS and SASEGT. Trimming stripped 6 bases from V and 8 bases from J, with 10 bases between. The CDR3 has 12 amino acids. The CDR3 sequence: CASRDSGEKLFF. The CDR3 DNA reads as TGTGCCAGCAGGGATTCAGGGGAAAAACTGTTTTTT.